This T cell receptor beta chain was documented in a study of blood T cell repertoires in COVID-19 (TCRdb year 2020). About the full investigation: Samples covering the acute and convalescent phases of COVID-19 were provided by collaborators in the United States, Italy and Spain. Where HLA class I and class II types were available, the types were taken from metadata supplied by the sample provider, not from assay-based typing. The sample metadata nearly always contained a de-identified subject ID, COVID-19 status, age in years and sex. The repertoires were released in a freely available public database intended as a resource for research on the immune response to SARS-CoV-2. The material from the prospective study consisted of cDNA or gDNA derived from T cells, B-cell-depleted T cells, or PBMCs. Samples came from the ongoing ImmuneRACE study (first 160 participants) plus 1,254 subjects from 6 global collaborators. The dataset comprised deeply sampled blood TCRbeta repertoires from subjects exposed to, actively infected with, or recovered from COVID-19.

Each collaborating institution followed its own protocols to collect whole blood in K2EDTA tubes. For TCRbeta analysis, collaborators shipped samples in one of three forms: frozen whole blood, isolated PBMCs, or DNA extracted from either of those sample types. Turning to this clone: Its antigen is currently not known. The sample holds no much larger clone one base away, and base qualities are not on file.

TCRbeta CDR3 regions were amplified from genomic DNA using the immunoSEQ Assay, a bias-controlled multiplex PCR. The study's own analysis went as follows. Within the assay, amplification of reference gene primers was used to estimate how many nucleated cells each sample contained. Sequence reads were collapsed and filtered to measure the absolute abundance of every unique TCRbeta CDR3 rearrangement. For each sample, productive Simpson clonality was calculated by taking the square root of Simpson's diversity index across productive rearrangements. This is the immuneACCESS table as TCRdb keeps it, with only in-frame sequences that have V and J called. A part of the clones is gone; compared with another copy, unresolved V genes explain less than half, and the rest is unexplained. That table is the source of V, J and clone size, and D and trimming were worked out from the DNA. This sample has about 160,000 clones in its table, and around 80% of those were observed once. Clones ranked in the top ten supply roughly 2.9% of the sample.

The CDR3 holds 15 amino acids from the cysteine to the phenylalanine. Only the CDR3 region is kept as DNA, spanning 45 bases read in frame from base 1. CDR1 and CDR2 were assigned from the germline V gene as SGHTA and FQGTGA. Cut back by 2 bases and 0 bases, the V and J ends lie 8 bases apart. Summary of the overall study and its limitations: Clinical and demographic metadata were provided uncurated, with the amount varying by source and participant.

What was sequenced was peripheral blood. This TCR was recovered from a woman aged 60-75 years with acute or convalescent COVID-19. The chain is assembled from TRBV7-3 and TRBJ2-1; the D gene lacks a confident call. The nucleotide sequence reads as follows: TGTGCCAGCAGCTTAGGGCTAACCTCCTACAATGAGCAGTTCTTC. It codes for CASSLGLTSYNEQFF.